The 9 T cell receptor beta chains given below trace back to one sample, sequenced in a study of regulatory T cells in long-lasting Graves disease. Time point reported: newly diagnosed GD, antithyroid drugs for less than 3 months. PBMC RNA was the source of the TCR library. Both iRepertoire HTBI primers and Arm-PCR of CDR3 regions were used to build the TCR beta libraries. TCRdb re-analysed the multiplex PCR reads in MiXCR, keeping a single row per CDR3 protein. This table has over 500,000 distinct CDR3 sequences, 15% to 20% appearing once. These data were also reused for a study on T cells in Graves' hyperthyroidism and ophthalmopathy.

The sequencing here drew on peripheral blood mononuclear cells (PBMCs), taken at new diagnosis, from a patient treated with antithyroid drugs. These receptors were collected from a woman aged 25 to 39 with Graves disease.

This clonotype was found many times. The V gene is TRBV6-1, the J gene TRBJ2-7; 10 nucleotides match TRBD1. From germline, CDR1 is MNHNS and CDR2 SASEGT. The V gene end was trimmed by 6 bases and the J gene end by 5 bases; junction bases not matched to a gene: 10. CDR3 size: 15 residues. CDR3 nucleotides: TGTGCCAGCAGGTCGGCCGGGACAGGGGAAAACGAGCAGTACTTC. Translating gives CASRSAGTGENEQYF.

In this sample, this clonotype turned up many times. This chain connects TRBV12-3 or TRBV12-4 to TRBJ1-2, with D perhaps TRBD1 (6 bases). CDR3 length: 18 amino acids. V lost 5 bases to trimming and J lost 4 bases, with 26 bases between them. In DNA form, the CDR3 reads TGTGCCAGCAGTACTCGGGGGGCCGGCTTATTAACCCGCTATGGCTACACCTTC. This encodes CASSTRGAGLLTRYGYTF.

This clonotype was observed at least ten times. The chain has TRBV18 and TRBJ2-7; TRBD1 agrees at 7 bases. The V gene's germline CDR1 is KGHSH and CDR2 LQKENI. Trimming took 3 bases from V and 1 from J; bases not matched to a gene: 3. The CDR3 extends over 14 amino acids. The CDR3 reads CASSPGQLSYEQYF. In nucleotides, the CDR3 is TGTGCCAGCTCACCGGGACAGCTTTCCTACGAGCAGTACTTC. The full variable domain, in which reference TRBV18 and TRBJ2-7 provide the parts outside the CDR3, is NAGVMQNPRHLVRRRGQEARLRCSPMKGHSHVYWYRQLPEEGLKFMVYLQKENIIDESGMPKERFSAEFPKEGPSILRIQQVVRGDSAAYFCASSPGQLSYEQYFGPGTRLTVT.

This clonotype was observed at least ten times. The chain joins TRBV19 to TRBJ1-2, with 9 bases that match TRBD1. The germline CDR1 and CDR2 sequences are LNHDA and SQIVND (reference sequence). Trimming took 8 bases from V and 7 from J; bases not matched to a gene: 14. This CDR3 spans 15 amino acids. This CDR3 is CASSGTGSWKGGYTF. As DNA, the CDR3 is TGTGCCAGTTCCGGGACAGGGTCTTGGAAGGGTGGCTACACCTTC.

In regard to this clonotype: Just one base apart from a much larger clone, this may be a read error. V is TRBV20-1 and J is TRBJ1-4; D may be TRBD1 (6 bases). The V gene lost 5 bases and the J gene lost 0 bases, with 10 bases spanning the gap. This CDR3 spans 14 amino acids. The V gene's germline CDR1 is DFQATT and CDR2 SNEGSKA (reference sequence). Here the CDR3 DNA reads TGCAGTGCTGCGGAGGGGGCAACTAATGAAAAACTGTTTTTT. It encodes CSAAEGATNEKLFF.

Notes on this clonotype: One end of the junction fails to match germline, which may point to a read error. The chain employs TRBV19 and TRBJ2-7, with 12 bases lining up with TRBD2. The CDR3 runs 15 residues. CDR1 is LNHDA, CDR2 SQIVND, per germline (reference sequence). The CDR3 loop is CASSRTTSGSYEQHF. The CDR3 DNA sequence: TGTGCCAGTAGTAGGACGACTAGCGGGAGCTACGAGCAGCACTTC. The complete variable domain, with remaining parts taken from reference TRBV19 and TRBJ2-7, reads DGGITQSPKYLFRKEGQNVTLSCEQNLNHDAMYWYRQDPGQGLRLIYYSQIVNDFQKGDIAEGYSVSREKKESFPLTVTSAQKNPTAFYLCASSRTTSGSYEQHFGPGTRLTVT.

The rearrangement joins TRBV11-3 to TRBJ2-5; D may be TRBD2 (5 bases). This CDR3 spans 12 amino acids. Looked up from germline, CDR1 is SGHNT and CDR2 is YENEEA. The V end was cut by 6 bases, the J end by 5 bases, with 10 bases between. CDR3 bases: TGTGCCAGCAGGTACAGAGGGGAGACCCAGTACTTC. Translating gives CASRYRGETQYF.

Remarks on this clonotype: One end of the junction is discordant with germline, which a read error may explain. The chain couples TRBV27 to TRBJ2-1, with TRBD2 identical over 12 bases. The V gene's germline CDR1 is MNHEY and CDR2 SMNVEV (reference sequence). The CDR3 sequence is 15 residues long. The CDR3 DNA reads as TGTGCCAGCAGCCCGACTAGCGGGAGAGACAATGGGCAGTTCTTC. Translation: CASSPTSGRDNGQFF.

J is TRBJ2-7 and V is TRBV20-1; a weak D match, TRBD1 (5 bases). The CDR3 length is 13 residues. Germline V gene lookup returns CDR1 DFQATT and CDR2 SNEGSKA (reference sequence). V lost 3 bases and J lost 2, with 11 bases in between. Here the CDR3 reads CSASWVGPYEQYF. The CDR3 coding sequence is TGCAGTGCTAGCTGGGTGGGGCCCTACGAGCAGTACTTC.